One and the same sample provided the 22 T cell receptor beta chains below, sequenced in a study of cytomegalovirus exposure and HLA in healthy donors. PCR employed 60 Vbeta and 13 Jbeta primers. Profiling relied on immunoSEQ multiplex PCR, and the TCRdb table lists in-frame clones only, not all of them. The sample yields over 85,000 clones, 73% seen once. The source material was PBMCs. The receptors derive from a man between 40 and 49 years old in good health and CMV-seronegative.

V usage is TRBV5-1 and J usage is TRBJ2-5; D remains ambiguous. The CDR3 runs to 14 residues. Germline CDR1 is SGHRS and CDR2 is YFSETQ. Trimming took 0 bases from V and 2 from J, leaving 8 bases between them. DNA for the CDR3: TGCGCCAGCAGCTTGGGTCAGGTTCAAGAGACCCAGTACTTC. This gives the protein CASSLGQVQETQYF.

V usage is TRBV4-1 and J usage is TRBJ1-3; weak D call: TRBD1 (6 bases). The V and J ends lost 0 bases and 2 bases respectively, with 11 bases between them. The germline gives CDR1 MGHRA, CDR2 YSYEKL. The length of the CDR3 is 16 residues. As DNA, the CDR3 is TGCGCCAGCAGCCAAGAACAAACAGGGACTGGAAACACCATATATTTT. It specifies CASSQEQTGTGNTIYF.

In this sample, this clone turned up many times. The chain is built from TRBV5-8 and TRBJ1-6; D is unclear. This CDR3 region has 12 residues. The V end lost 6 bases, the J end lost 8 bases, and 9 bases lay between the germline ends. Germline V CDR1 and CDR2: SGHTS, YDEGEE. CDR3 in DNA: TGTGCCAGCACCCCTCGGGATTCACCCCTCCACTTT. Encoded protein: CASTPRDSPLHF.

The chain employs TRBV7-2 and TRBJ2-3, with TRBD2 matching over 9 bases. After removal of 5 bases from V and 3 bases from J, the junction contained 9 bases not matched to a gene. Germline V gene lookup returns CDR1 SGHTA and CDR2 FQGNSA. The CDR3 totals 16 residues. Here the CDR3 DNA reads TGTGCCAGCAGCAGCGCCAGCGGGGGGCGGACAGATACGCAGTATTTT. This sequence encodes CASSSASGGRTDTQYF.

This clone was counted between two and nine times. V and J are TRBV27 and TRBJ2-7, with 8 nucleotides matching TRBD1. Germline loops: CDR1 MNHEY, CDR2 SMNVEV (reference sequence). Trimming at V came to 5 bases and at J to 1 base, leaving 7 bases not matched to a gene. The CDR3 is made up of 15 amino acids. CDR3 DNA: TGTGCCAGCAGTCAACAGGGGGAAGGGTCCTACGAGCAGTACTTC. As protein: CASSQQGEGSYEQYF.

The sample holds a few counts of this clone. The chain combines TRBV5-6 with TRBJ2-3; no reliable D call. The germline gives CDR1 SGHDT, CDR2 YYEEEE. The CDR3 loop spans 12 amino acids. Trimming pared 6 bases from V and 6 bases from J, leaving 11 bases between. This CDR3 reads CASTYQADTQYF. The CDR3 DNA reads TGTGCCAGCACCTATCAGGCGGATACGCAGTATTTT.

The chain recombines TRBV5-4 with TRBJ2-5, with a weak D call TRBD1 (6 bases). Germline V CDR1 and CDR2: SGHNT, YYREEE (reference sequence). V lost 4 bases, J lost 2 bases, and 12 bases lay in between. The CDR3 is 14 amino acids. The CDR3, as DNA: TGTGCCAGCAGCCGAACTGGACAGCAAGAGACCCAGTACTTC. This codes for CASSRTGQQETQYF.

The rearrangement uses TRBV2 and TRBJ2-7, with 12 bases lining up with TRBD1. J was trimmed by 6 bases and V by 3 bases; bases with no gene match: 6. This CDR3 contains 15 residues. In germline, CDR1 is SNHLY, CDR2 FYNNEI. CDR3 in amino acids: CASSEEGQGAAEQYF. Written as DNA, the CDR3 is TGTGCCAGCAGTGAGGAGGGACAGGGGGCTGCCGAGCAGTACTTC.

The rearrangement links TRBV9 to TRBJ1-1, with D possibly being TRBD1 (6 bases). This CDR3 is 15 amino acids long. Trimming removed 0 bases from V and 1 base from J, with 10 bases in between. The germline CDR1 and CDR2 sequences are SGDLS and YYNGEE. The CDR3 sequence: CASSVDPGQNTEAFF. The DNA for the CDR3 is TGTGCCAGCAGCGTAGATCCGGGACAGAACACTGAAGCTTTCTTT.

V gene TRBV11-3 combines with J gene TRBJ2-7, with D tentatively TRBD2 (5 bases). Trimming removed 0 bases from V and 12 bases from J, with 12 bases in between. Germline lookup yields CDR1 SGHNT and CDR2 YENEEA. There are 12 residues in the CDR3. The CDR3 sequence: CASSLDYGVRYF. CDR3 DNA: TGTGCCAGCAGCTTAGATTACGGGGTACGGTACTTC.

This clone was counted a few times. This rearrangement joins TRBV2 to TRBJ1-5; 9 positions match TRBD1. This CDR3 has 14 residues. The J segment lost 7 bases and the V segment lost 3 bases, leaving 4 bases of the junction unmatched. CDR1 is SNHLY and CDR2 is FYNNEI in the germline V gene. The CDR3 region is CASSEGQGEQPQHF. The CDR3 region has the DNA TGTGCCAGCAGTGAGGGACAGGGAGAGCAGCCCCAGCATTTT.

This chain joins TRBV5-1 and TRBJ2-3; D is undetermined. V dropped 0 bases and J dropped 0 bases, with 5 bases sitting between them. The CDR3 extends over 14 amino acids. The germline CDR1 and CDR2 sequences are SGHRS and YFSETQ. The CDR3 loop is CASSLAGSTDTQYF. The CDR3 bases are TGCGCCAGCAGCTTGGCCGGTAGCACAGATACGCAGTATTTT.

The chain links TRBV4-2 to TRBJ1-2; 10 bases match TRBD1. The CDR3 has 16 amino acids. Germline CDR1 LGHNA, CDR2 YNFKEQ. The J segment lost 1 base and the V segment lost 3 bases, leaving 5 bases of the junction unmatched. The DNA of the CDR3 is TGTGCCAGCAGCCAGGGACAGGGGATGGGTAACTATGGCTACACCTTC. The encoded protein is CASSQGQGMGNYGYTF.

There are a few counts of this clone. The chain joins TRBV15 to TRBJ1-1, with 8 bases aligning to TRBD1. This CDR3 comprises 14 residues. From germline, CDR1 is LNHNV and CDR2 YYDKDF (reference sequence). Germline trimming cut 0 bases from V and 8 bases from J; bases unmatched to any gene: 5. The CDR3 nucleotides are TGTGCCACCAGCAGAGACAGGGGGCTCTTCGAAGCTTTCTTT. Translation gives CATSRDRGLFEAFF. The full variable domain, completed using reference TRBV15 and TRBJ1-1, is DAMVIQNPRYQVTQFGKPVTLSCSQTLNHNVMYWYQQKSSQAPKLLFHYYDKDFNNEADTPDNFQSRRPNTSFCFLDIRSPGLGDTAMYLCATSRDRGLFEAFFGQGTRLTVV.

V usage is TRBV6-6 and J usage is TRBJ2-3; TRBD1 matches 8 bases. The J segment lost 9 bases and the V segment lost 6 bases, leaving 5 bases of the junction unmatched. The germline CDR1 and CDR2 sequences are MNHNY and SVGAGI (reference sequence). CDR3 length: 12 residues. For the CDR3, the DNA is TGTGCCAGCAGCCCCGACAGGGGCACGCAGTATTTT. Translated, it gives CASSPDRGTQYF.

This clone was picked up many times. The chain carries TRBV6-8 and TRBJ1-1, with D unclear. CDR3 length: 16 residues. V was pared by 0 bases and J by 1 base, with 12 bases between. The germline CDR1 and CDR2 sequences are MNHGY and SAAAGT. Written as DNA, the CDR3 is TGTGCCAGCAGTTACTCGAACGGGGATGAGAACACTGAAGCTTTCTTT. Protein: CASSYSNGDENTEAFF.

The CDR3 DNA reads TGTGCCAGCAGTGAATTGTGGACTAGTGAAGATACGCAGTATTTT. Translating gives CASSELWTSEDTQYF. The chain has TRBV2 and TRBJ2-3, with 7 nucleotides matching TRBD2. J was trimmed by 5 bases and V by 2 bases; bases with no gene match: 7. CDR3 length equals 15 residues. Germline V gives CDR1 SNHLY, CDR2 FYNNEI.

This clone was counted once. The V call is TRBV6-5, the J call TRBJ2-7; the D is unclear. Germline assignment: CDR1 MNHEY and CDR2 SVGAGI. V shed 4 bases and J shed 6 bases, with 16 bases lying between them. The CDR3 spans 14 residues. The CDR3 nucleotides are TGTGCCAGCAGTTCCCCCCGGGTCCCGGTCGAGCAGTACTTC. Protein sequence: CASSSPRVPVEQYF.

The chain joins TRBV19 to TRBJ1-1; the match to TRBD1 covers 7 bases. Germline CDR1 is LNHDA and CDR2 is SQIVND (reference sequence). The CDR3 spans 13 residues. J lost 0 bases, V lost 6 bases, and 1 base had no gene match. In DNA form, the CDR3 reads TGTGCCAGTAGAGACAGGGTGAACACTGAAGCTTTCTTT. Protein product: CASRDRVNTEAFF.

V usage is TRBV5-1 and J usage is TRBJ1-1; D perhaps matches TRBD1 (5 bases). The CDR3 covers 15 residues. Germline V CDR1 and CDR2: SGHRS, YFSETQ. Between the trimmed V and J ends, which lost 3 bases and 3 bases, there was a span of 15 bases. This CDR3 reads CASSWAGVGDTEAFF. CDR3 nucleotide sequence: TGCGCCAGCAGCTGGGCTGGGGTAGGGGACACTGAAGCTTTCTTT.

This chain links TRBV6-5 with TRBJ2-3, with D perhaps TRBD2 (6 bases). This CDR3 is built from 16 residues. V lost 4 bases and J lost 5, with 19 bases in between. CDR1 MNHEY and CDR2 SVGAGI come from the germline V gene. The chain's CDR3 is CASSSPGTQARDTQYF. CDR3 nucleotide sequence: TGTGCCAGCAGTTCGCCCGGGACTCAAGCCAGAGATACGCAGTATTTT.

The gene calls are TRBV5-6 and TRBJ2-7, with 7 positions matching TRBD1. Per germline, CDR1 SGHDT and CDR2 YYEEEE. Trimming took 2 bases from V and 7 from J; bases not matched to a gene: 9. This CDR3 is built from 14 residues. The CDR3 DNA sequence: TGTGCCAGCAGCTTTATATCGACAGGGTATGAGCAGTACTTC. Its protein is CASSFISTGYEQYF.